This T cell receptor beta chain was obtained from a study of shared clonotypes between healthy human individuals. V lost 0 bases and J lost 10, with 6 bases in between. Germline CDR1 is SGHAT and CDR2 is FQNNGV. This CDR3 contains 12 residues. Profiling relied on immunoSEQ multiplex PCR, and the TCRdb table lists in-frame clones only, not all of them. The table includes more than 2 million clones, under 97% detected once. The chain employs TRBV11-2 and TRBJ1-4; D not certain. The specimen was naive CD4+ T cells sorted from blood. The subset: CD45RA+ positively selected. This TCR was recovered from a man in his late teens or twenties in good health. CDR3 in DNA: TGTGCCAGCAGCTTAGAGGCCGGAAAACTGTTTTTT. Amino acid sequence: CASSLEAGKLFF. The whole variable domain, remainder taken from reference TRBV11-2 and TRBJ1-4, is EAGVAQSPRYKIIEKRQSVAFWCNPISGHATLYWYQQILGQGPKLLIQFQNNGVVDDSQLPKDRFSAERLKGVDSTLKIQPAKLEDSAVYLCASSLEAGKLFFGSGTQLSVL.